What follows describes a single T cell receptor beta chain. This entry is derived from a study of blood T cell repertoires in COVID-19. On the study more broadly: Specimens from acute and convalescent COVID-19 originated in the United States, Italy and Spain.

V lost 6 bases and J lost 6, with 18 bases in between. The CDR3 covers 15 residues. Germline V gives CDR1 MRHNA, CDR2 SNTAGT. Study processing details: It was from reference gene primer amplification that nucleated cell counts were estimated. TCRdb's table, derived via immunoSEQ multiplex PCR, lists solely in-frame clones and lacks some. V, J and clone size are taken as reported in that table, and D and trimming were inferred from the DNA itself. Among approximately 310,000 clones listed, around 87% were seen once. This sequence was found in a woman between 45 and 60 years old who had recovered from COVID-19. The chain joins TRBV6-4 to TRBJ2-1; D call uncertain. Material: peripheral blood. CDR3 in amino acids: CASRPSASLVNEQFF. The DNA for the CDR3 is TGTGCCAGCAGACCCTCAGCTAGTTTGGTCAATGAGCAGTTCTTC.